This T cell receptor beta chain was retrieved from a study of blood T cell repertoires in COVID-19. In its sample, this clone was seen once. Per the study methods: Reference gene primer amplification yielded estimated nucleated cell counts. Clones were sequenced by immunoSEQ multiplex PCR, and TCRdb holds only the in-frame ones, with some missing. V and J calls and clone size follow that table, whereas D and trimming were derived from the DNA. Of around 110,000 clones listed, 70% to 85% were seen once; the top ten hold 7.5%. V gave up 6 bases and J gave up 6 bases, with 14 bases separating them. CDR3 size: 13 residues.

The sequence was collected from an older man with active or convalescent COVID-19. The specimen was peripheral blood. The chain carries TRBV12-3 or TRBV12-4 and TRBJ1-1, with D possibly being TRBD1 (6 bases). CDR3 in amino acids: CASSRTVGAEAFF. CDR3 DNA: TGTGCCAGCAGCCGGACAGTTGGCGCTGAAGCTTTCTTT.